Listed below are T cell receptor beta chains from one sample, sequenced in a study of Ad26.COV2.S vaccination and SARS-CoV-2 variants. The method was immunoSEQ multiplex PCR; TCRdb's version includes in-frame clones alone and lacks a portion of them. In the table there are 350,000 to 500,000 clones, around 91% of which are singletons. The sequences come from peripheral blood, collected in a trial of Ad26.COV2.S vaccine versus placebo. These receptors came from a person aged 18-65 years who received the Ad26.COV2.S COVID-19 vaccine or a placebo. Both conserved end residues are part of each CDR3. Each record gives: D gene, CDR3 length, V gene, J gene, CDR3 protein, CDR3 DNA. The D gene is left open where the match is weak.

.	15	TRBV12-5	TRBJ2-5	CASATGEGRMETQYF	TGTGCTAGTGCCACTGGAGAGGGGAGAATGGAGACCCAGTACTTC
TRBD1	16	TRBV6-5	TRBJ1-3	CASSLNEGQTGNTIYF	TGTGCCAGCAGTTTAAACGAGGGACAGACTGGAAACACCATATATTTT
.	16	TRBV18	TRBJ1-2	CASSPPGSLIGYGYTF	TGTGCCAGCTCACCCCCCGGGAGTCTAATCGGCTATGGCTACACCTTC
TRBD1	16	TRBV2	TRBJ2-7	CASSPTGTGTPYEQYF	TGTGCCAGCAGTCCTACCGGGACAGGGACACCCTACGAGCAGTACTTC
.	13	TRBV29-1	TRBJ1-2	CSVSGWTDYGYTF	TGCAGCGTCTCTGGGTGGACGGACTATGGCTACACCTTC
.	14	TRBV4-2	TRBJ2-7	CASSQGGPSYEQYF	TGTGCCAGCAGCCAAGGGGGGCCCTCCTACGAGCAGTACTTC
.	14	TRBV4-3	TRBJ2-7	CASSQDLDSYEQYF	TGCGCCAGCAGCCAAGATTTGGACTCCTACGAGCAGTACTTC
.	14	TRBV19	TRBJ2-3	CASSISGSTDTQYF	TGTGCCAGTAGTATTAGCGGTAGCACAGATACGCAGTATTTT
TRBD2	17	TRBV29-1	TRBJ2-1	CSVMGLAGGRPYNEQFF	TGCAGCGTTATGGGACTAGCGGGAGGCCGTCCCTACAATGAGCAGTTCTTC
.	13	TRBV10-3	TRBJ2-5	CAITPEPGQTQYF	TGTGCCATCACCCCTGAGCCAGGCCAGACCCAGTACTTC
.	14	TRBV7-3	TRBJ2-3	CASSLNRAPDTQYF	TGTGCCAGCAGCTTAAACAGGGCCCCAGATACGCAGTATTTT
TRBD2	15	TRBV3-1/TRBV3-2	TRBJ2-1	CASRPSGRADNEQFF	TGTGCCAGCAGACCTAGCGGGAGGGCTGACAATGAGCAGTTCTTC
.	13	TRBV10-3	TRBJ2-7	CAISESGAYEQYF	TGTGCCATCAGTGAGTCTGGAGCCTACGAGCAGTACTTC
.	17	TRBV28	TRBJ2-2	CASSLVWGARNTGELFF	TGTGCCAGCAGTTTAGTTTGGGGGGCGCGGAACACCGGGGAGCTGTTTTTT
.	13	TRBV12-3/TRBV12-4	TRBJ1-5	CASSFQGNQPQHF	TGTGCCAGCAGTTTTCAGGGGAATCAGCCCCAGCATTTT
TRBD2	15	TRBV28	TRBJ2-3	CASSDGLAYTDTQYF	TGTGCCAGCAGTGACGGACTAGCCTACACAGATACGCAGTATTTT
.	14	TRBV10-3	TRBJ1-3	CAIVTDSSGNTIYF	TGTGCCATCGTTACCGACTCCTCTGGAAACACCATATATTTT
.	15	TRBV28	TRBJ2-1	CASNAAGFPYNEQFF	TGTGCCAGCAACGCCGCAGGGTTCCCTTACAATGAGCAGTTCTTC
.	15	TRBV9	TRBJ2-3	CASSASTPAGDTQYF	TGTGCCAGCAGCGCCTCGACCCCTGCGGGGGATACGCAGTATTTT
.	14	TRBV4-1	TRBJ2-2	CASSRQRNTGELFF	TGCGCCAGCAGCAGACAGAGGAACACCGGGGAGCTGTTTTTT
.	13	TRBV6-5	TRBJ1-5	CASSTRGWQPQHF	TGTGCCAGCAGTACCAGGGGTTGGCAGCCCCAGCATTTT
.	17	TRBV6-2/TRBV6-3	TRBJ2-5	CASSYGQAPRGQETQYF	TGTGCCAGCAGTTACGGGCAGGCCCCCAGGGGCCAAGAGACCCAGTACTTC